The 14 T cell receptor beta chains given below trace back to one sample, sequenced in a study of cytomegalovirus exposure and HLA in healthy donors. The PCR contained 60 Vbeta and 13 Jbeta primers. Using immunoSEQ multiplex PCR, the repertoire was profiled, and TCRdb retains in-frame clones only, with some absent. The data show 150,000 to 200,000 clones, 71% seen once. Material for sequencing was PBMCs. The source of these receptors is a girl aged 10 to 17 in good health and CMV-seronegative.

The rearrangement links TRBV5-1 to TRBJ1-1; D remains ambiguous. Deletions cut 2 bases from V and 0 bases from J, with 5 bases between. The germline V gene encodes CDR1 SGHRS and CDR2 YFSETQ. There are 13 residues in the CDR3. Here the CDR3 reads CASSFGLNTEAFF. The CDR3 nucleotides read TGCGCCAGCAGCTTCGGGTTGAACACTGAAGCTTTCTTT.

The chain couples TRBV2 to TRBJ1-5; TRBD1 might be the D (6 bases). This CDR3 is built from 15 residues. Germline CDR1 is SNHLY and CDR2 is FYNNEI. With 6 bases removed from V and 4 bases from J, the gap between germline ends came to 16 bases. CDR3 DNA: TGTGCCAGCAGGATAGGACAGAGTGGAAATCAGCCCCAGCATTTT. As protein: CASRIGQSGNQPQHF.

The rearrangement links TRBV7-3 to TRBJ2-2, with TRBD2 identical over 9 bases. Germline loops: CDR1 SGHTA, CDR2 FQGTGA. V was pared by 6 bases and J by 14 bases, with 22 bases of the junction left unmatched. The CDR3 contains 17 residues. CDR3 DNA sequence: TGTGCCAGCAGAGGGGAGAATCCCACGGCTAGCGGGGACTGTCTGTTTTTT. Residues: CASRGENPTASGDCLFF.

This chain links TRBV4-2 with TRBJ2-3, with a possible D match to TRBD2 (7 bases). V was pared by 3 bases and J by 6 bases, with 13 bases between. There are 14 residues in the CDR3. In germline, CDR1 is LGHNA, CDR2 YNFKEQ. In DNA form, the CDR3 reads TGTGCCAGCAGCCAGGGGGGGCTGCATGATACGCAGTATTTT. It specifies CASSQGGLHDTQYF.

This chain connects TRBV5-1 to TRBJ2-2; 8 nucleotides line up with TRBD1. The CDR3 extends over 17 amino acids. The germline CDR1 and CDR2 sequences are SGHRS and YFSETQ. Trimming cost V 3 bases and J 1 base; bases outside gene matches: 8. The CDR3 is CASSSIAGTGNTGELFF. The DNA of the CDR3 is TGCGCCAGCAGCTCCATCGCCGGGACAGGGAACACCGGGGAGCTGTTTTTT.

This chain joins TRBV6-1 and TRBJ2-1; 10 nucleotides line up with TRBD1. Germline-derived CDR1 and CDR2 are MNHNS and SASEGT. The V and J ends lost 3 bases and 8 bases, in that order; junction bases with no gene match: 1. This CDR3 has 13 residues. In nucleotides, the CDR3 is TGTGCCAGCAGTGAGGGGACAGGGGATGAGCAGTTCTTC. The encoded protein is CASSEGTGDEQFF.

The rearrangement links TRBV30 to TRBJ1-1; D is undetermined. Trimming stripped 2 bases from V and 0 bases from J, with 4 bases between. CDR3 length: 12 residues. Germline-derived CDR1 and CDR2 are GTSNPN and SVGIG (reference sequence). The CDR3 nucleotides read TGTGCCTGGAGTCCAGTGAACACTGAAGCTTTCTTT. Translated: CAWSPVNTEAFF.

V usage is TRBV7-2 and J usage is TRBJ2-5; D might be TRBD2 (7 bases). The germline V gene encodes CDR1 SGHTA and CDR2 FQGNSA. There are 15 residues in the CDR3. V lost 2 bases to trimming and J lost 5 bases, with 15 bases between them. CDR3: CASSLSDGRGETQYF. The CDR3 region has the DNA TGTGCCAGCAGCTTATCTGATGGGAGGGGGGAGACCCAGTACTTC.

The chain carries TRBV7-9 and TRBJ2-5; D gene ambiguous. The CDR3 has 13 amino acids. The ends were cut back, 4 bases at V and 4 bases at J, with 10 bases in the middle. CDR1 is SEHNR, CDR2 FQNEAQ, per germline (reference sequence). The CDR3 sequence: CASSSEQLETQYF. In DNA, the CDR3 is TGTGCCAGCAGCTCGGAGCAGTTAGAGACCCAGTACTTC.

This clone was observed a handful of times. The V gene is TRBV7-9, the J gene TRBJ2-5, with D possibly matching TRBD2 (6 bases). Germline assignment: CDR1 SEHNR and CDR2 FQNEAQ (reference sequence). V was pared by 4 bases and J by 3 bases, with 12 bases between. The CDR3 covers 14 residues. CDR3 sequence: CASSSWRDEETQYF. For the CDR3, the DNA is TGTGCCAGCAGCTCCTGGCGGGACGAAGAGACCCAGTACTTC.

The genes are TRBV9 and TRBJ2-3; 7 bases map to TRBD2. This CDR3 spans 16 amino acids. With 0 bases clipped from V and 0 bases from J, the junction kept 4 bases outside the gene matches. Looked up from germline, CDR1 is SGDLS and CDR2 is YYNGEE. The CDR3, as DNA: TGTGCCAGCAGCGTAGACCAGCGGGGCAGCACAGATACGCAGTATTTT. Its protein is CASSVDQRGSTDTQYF.

The J gene is TRBJ2-1, the V gene TRBV6-5; 8 bases align to TRBD2. This CDR3 is 14 amino acids long. The germline V gene encodes CDR1 MNHEY and CDR2 SVGAGI. Trimming cost V 6 bases and J 3 bases; bases outside gene matches: 4. The CDR3 DNA reads as TGTGCCAGCAGGGGCGGGGGGCACTACAATGAGCAGTTCTTC. It translates to CASRGGGHYNEQFF.

This chain uses TRBV7-2 with TRBJ1-2; tentatively, D is TRBD1 (6 bases). The V gene's germline CDR1 is SGHTA and CDR2 FQGNSA. The CDR3 totals 13 residues. V was clipped by 4 bases and J by 3 bases, with 9 bases between them. As DNA, the CDR3 is TGTGCCAGCAGCTCGACAGGCTACTATGGCTACACCTTC. This gives the protein CASSSTGYYGYTF.

The rearrangement links TRBV2 to TRBJ2-6; D is unclear. From germline, CDR1 is SNHLY and CDR2 FYNNEI. The CDR3 totals 13 residues. Trimming took off 3 bases at V and 2 bases at J, with 2 bases between the two ends. CDR3 region: CASSDTGANVLTF. CDR3 sequence (DNA): TGTGCCAGCAGTGATACTGGGGCCAACGTCCTGACTTTC.